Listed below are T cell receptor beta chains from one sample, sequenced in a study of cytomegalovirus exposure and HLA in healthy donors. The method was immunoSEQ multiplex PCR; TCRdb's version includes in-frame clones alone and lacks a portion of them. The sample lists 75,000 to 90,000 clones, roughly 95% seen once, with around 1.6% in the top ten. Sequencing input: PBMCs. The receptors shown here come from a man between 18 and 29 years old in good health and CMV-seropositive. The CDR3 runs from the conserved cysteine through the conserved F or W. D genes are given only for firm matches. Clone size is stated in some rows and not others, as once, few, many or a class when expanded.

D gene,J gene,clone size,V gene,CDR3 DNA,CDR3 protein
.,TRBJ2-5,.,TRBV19,TGTGCCAGTAGTAAGGCGCGACAGCGCCAAGAGACCCAGTACTTC,CASSKARQRQETQYF
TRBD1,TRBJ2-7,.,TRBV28,TGTGCCAGCAGTCCGGTAGACAGGGACAGCTACGAGCAGTACTTC,CASSPVDRDSYEQYF
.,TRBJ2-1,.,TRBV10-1,TGCGCCAGCAGTAATCCGGGACTCGACGACAATGAGCAGTTCTTC,CASSNPGLDDNEQFF
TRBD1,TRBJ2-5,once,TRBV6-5,TGTGCCAGCAGTTACCAGCCCGGGACAGGGGACGAGACCCAGTACTTC,CASSYQPGTGDETQYF
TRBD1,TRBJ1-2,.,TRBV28,TGTGCCAGCAGTGGGGGACAGGGGGCCTATGGCTACACCTTC,CASSGGQGAYGYTF
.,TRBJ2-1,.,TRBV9,TGTGCCAGCAGCCCCGACGGGGTTTACAATGAGCAGTTCTTC,CASSPDGVYNEQFF
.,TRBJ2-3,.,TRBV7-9,TGTGCCAGCAGCTTAGCAAGTGGCTCAGATACGCAGTATTTT,CASSLASGSDTQYF
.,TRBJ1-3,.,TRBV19,TGTGCCAGTAGTCTCCGGGACAGAAACACCATATATTTT,CASSLRDRNTIYF
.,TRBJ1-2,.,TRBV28,TGTGCCAGCAGCCTCCCACGCCCGGTGTATGGCTACACCTTC,CASSLPRPVYGYTF
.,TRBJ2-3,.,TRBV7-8,TGTGCCAGCAGCCCTCCGGGACTGGGAGATACGCAGTATTTT,CASSPPGLGDTQYF
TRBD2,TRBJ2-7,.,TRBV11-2,TGTGCCAGCAGCTACCTCGCGGGAGCCGACGAGCAGTACTTC,CASSYLAGADEQYF
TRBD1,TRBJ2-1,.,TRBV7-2,TGTGCCAGCAGCCTTAAAACAGGGGTTTGGGAGCAGTTCTTC,CASSLKTGVWEQFF
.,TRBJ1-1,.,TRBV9,TGTGCCAGCAGCGTGTCTGACACTGAAGCTTTCTTT,CASSVSDTEAFF
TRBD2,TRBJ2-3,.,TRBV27,TGTGCCAGCAGTGCCCGACTAGCCGCCGCGCAGTATTTT,CASSARLAAAQYF
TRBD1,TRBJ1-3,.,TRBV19,TGTGCCAGTAGCACGACAGGGAACGCTGGAAACACCATATATTTT,CASSTTGNAGNTIYF
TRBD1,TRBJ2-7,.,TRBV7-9,TGTGCCAGCAGCTCCGGGACAGGCCCCTACGAGCAGTACTTC,CASSSGTGPYEQYF